This paragraph reports one T cell receptor (beta chain). No antigen is known for it. Control patients had untreated stable or active relapsing-remitting multiple sclerosis by revised McDonald criteria. The sample originates from a study of CD8 T cells in Susac syndrome. Points from the study as a whole: The study acknowledged a relatively small number of individuals in its TCR sequencing and HLA analysis.

Germline lookup yields CDR1 MNHEY and CDR2 SVGAGI. CDR3 size: 14 residues. Trimming removed 2 bases at V and 3 bases at J, with 11 bases between. Random hexamers served to reverse transcribe roughly 0.5 to 1 ug RNA. TCRdb independently ran MiXCR on the immunoSEQ multiplex PCR reads; one entry per CDR3 protein. The data contain hundreds of thousands of distinct CDR3 sequences, 70% to 90% of them singletons. Source material: CD8+ T cells from PBMCs. The chain uses TRBV6-5 and TRBJ2-7; no reliable D call. The sequence came from a human donor with multiple sclerosis. CDR3 coding DNA: TGTGCCAGCAGTTACGGCCTAGGAAACTACGAGCAGTACTTC. Translated, it gives CASSYGLGNYEQYF.